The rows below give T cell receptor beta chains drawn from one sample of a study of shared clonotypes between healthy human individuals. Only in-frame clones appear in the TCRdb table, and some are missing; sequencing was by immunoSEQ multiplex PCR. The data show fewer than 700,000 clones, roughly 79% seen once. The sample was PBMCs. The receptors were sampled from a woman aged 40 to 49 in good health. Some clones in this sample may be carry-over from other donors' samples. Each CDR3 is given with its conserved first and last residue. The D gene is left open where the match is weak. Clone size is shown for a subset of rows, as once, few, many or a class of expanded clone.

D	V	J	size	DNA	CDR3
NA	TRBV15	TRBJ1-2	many	TGTGCCACCAGCCTGAGGTTCGGATATGGCTACACCTTC	CATSLRFGYGYTF
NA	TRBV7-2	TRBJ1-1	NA	TGTGCCAGCAGCACCAGGAAGGGCGTCACTGAAGCTTTCTTT	CASSTRKGVTEAFF
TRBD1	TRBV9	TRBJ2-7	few	TGTGCCAGCAGCACAACCGGGACAGGGCCCTACGAGCAGTACTTC	CASSTTGTGPYEQYF
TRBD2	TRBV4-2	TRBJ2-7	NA	TGTGCCAGCAGCCAAGATAGGAGCGGGAGTGGGGAGCAGTACTTC	CASSQDRSGSGEQYF
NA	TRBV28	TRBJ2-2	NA	TGTGCCAGCAGCCCCTTAGACCGTCCGAACACCGGGGAGCTGTTTTTT	CASSPLDRPNTGELFF
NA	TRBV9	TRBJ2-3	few	TGTGCCAGCAGCCCTCGGACAGCTAGCACAGATACGCAGTATTTT	CASSPRTASTDTQYF
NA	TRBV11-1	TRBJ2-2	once	TGTGCCAGCAGCAAAAGTACCGGGGAGCTGTTTTTT	CASSKSTGELFF
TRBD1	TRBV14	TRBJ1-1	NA	TGTGCCAGCAGCCAAGTTTTCGGGACAGGGTCATTTTGGATGAACACTGAAGCTTTCTTT	CASSQVFGTGSFWMNTEAFF
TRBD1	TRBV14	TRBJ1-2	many	TGTGCCAGCAGCCTACTACAGGGGGCCGACTATGGCTACACCTTC	CASSLLQGADYGYTF
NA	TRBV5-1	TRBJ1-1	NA	TGCGCCAGCAGCACGGGCGGAGGGGGAGACACTGAAGCTTTCTTT	CASSTGGGGDTEAFF
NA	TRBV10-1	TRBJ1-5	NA	TGCGCCAGCAGTGAGTCAGGGGATCAGCCCCAGCATTTT	CASSESGDQPQHF
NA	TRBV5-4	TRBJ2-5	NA	TGTGCCAGCAGCTTGGATCAAGGGGACGAAGAGACCCAGTACTTC	CASSLDQGDEETQYF
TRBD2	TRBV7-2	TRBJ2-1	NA	TGTGCCAGCAGCCTTACTCCATCTCTTAGCGCGGGAGCCCACAATGAGCAGTTCTTC	CASSLTPSLSAGAHNEQFF
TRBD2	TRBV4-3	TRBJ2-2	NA	TGCGCCAGCAGGGCCGGACTAGCGGGAGGCACCGGGGAGCTGTTTTTT	CASRAGLAGGTGELFF
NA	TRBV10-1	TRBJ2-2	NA	TGCGCCAGCAGTCAGAACACCGGGGAGCTGTTTTTT	CASSQNTGELFF
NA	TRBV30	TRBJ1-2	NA	TGTGCCTGGAGTGTACCCGGGGTTACGGACTATGGCTACACCTTC	CAWSVPGVTDYGYTF
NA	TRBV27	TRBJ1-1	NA	TGTGCCAGCAGTTTATCGTACTTATCGGCAGAGGGAGCTTTCTTT	CASSLSYLSAEGAFF
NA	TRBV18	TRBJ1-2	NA	TGTGCCAGCTCACCACGAAAGGAGTTAACGTATGGAGGCTACACCTTC	CASSPRKELTYGGYTF
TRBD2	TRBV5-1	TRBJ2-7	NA	TGCGCCAGCAGCTTGGGACTAGCCTCCCGGGGAGTACATTACGAGCAGTACTTC	CASSLGLASRGVHYEQYF
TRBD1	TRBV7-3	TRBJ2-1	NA	TGTGCCAGCAGCTCAGACAGGGCCTCCTACAATGAGCAGTTCTTC	CASSSDRASYNEQFF
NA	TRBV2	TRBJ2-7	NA	TGTGCCAGCTCACGGGAGAGGTACGAGCAGTACTTC	CASSRERYEQYF
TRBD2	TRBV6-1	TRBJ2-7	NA	TGTGCCAGCAGTGAAGGGACTAGTTTTATCTACGAGCAGTACTTC	CASSEGTSFIYEQYF